What follows are 23 T cell receptor beta chains derived from one specimen sequenced in a study of shared T cell receptors in the human thymus. Sequencing was performed with immunoSEQ multiplex PCR; in TCRdb, only in-frame clones are kept and a portion is missing. This table has about 660,000 clones, 88% appearing once. These data were also filed under a second study, of human thymus T cells.

Sequenced material: thymocytes. The receptors derive from a boy under two years old with a congenital heart defect.

The rearrangement joins TRBV4-1 to TRBJ1-2, with D perhaps TRBD1 (6 bases). Germline V gene sequence: CDR1 MGHRA, CDR2 YSYEKL. This CDR3 comprises 15 residues. Trimming cost V 0 bases and J 3 bases, with 11 bases left between them. The CDR3 DNA reads as TGCGCCAGCAGCCAAGATCAATCAGGGGACTATGGCTACACCTTC. Protein: CASSQDQSGDYGYTF.

The genes are TRBV19 and TRBJ1-1, with D perhaps TRBD1 (6 bases). V shed 7 bases and J shed 3 bases, with 24 bases lying between them. This CDR3 contains 17 residues. Germline CDR1 LNHDA, CDR2 SQIVND (reference sequence). CDR3 protein: CASKKPGHPPGDTEAFF. The CDR3 DNA is TGTGCCAGTAAGAAACCGGGACACCCACCTGGAGACACTGAAGCTTTCTTT.

The chain joins TRBV4-3 to TRBJ2-7; 8 bases match TRBD1. J gave up 5 bases and V 6 bases, and 9 bases lay outside the gene matches. Per germline, CDR1 LGHNA and CDR2 YSLEER. The CDR3 contains 14 residues. CDR3 in amino acids: CASSRHGQGNEQYF. CDR3 in DNA: TGCGCCAGCAGTCGTCACGGACAGGGTAACGAGCAGTACTTC.

This chain uses TRBV27 with TRBJ2-1, with TRBD2 matching over 11 bases. This CDR3 region has 16 residues. Germline trimming cut 2 bases from V and 5 bases from J; bases unmatched to any gene: 5. Germline CDR1 reads MNHEY; CDR2 reads SMNVEV (reference sequence). The CDR3 DNA sequence: TGTGCCAGCAGTTTACCGGGACTAGCGGCGAACAATGAGCAGTTCTTC. Its protein is CASSLPGLAANNEQFF.

With regard to this clone: A junction boundary mismatches the germline segment, possibly from a read error. The CDR3 is CAISEASRDTEAFF. DNA for the CDR3: TGTGCCATCAGTGAGGCGAGCCGGGACACGGAAGCTTTCTTT. This chain joins TRBV10-3 and TRBJ1-1; D is possibly TRBD1 (6 bases). The CDR3 contains 14 residues. Germline CDR1 and CDR2: ENHRY and SYGVKD.

The chain links TRBV4-2 to TRBJ2-7; TRBD2 matches 8 bases. This CDR3 is built from 17 residues. Germline CDR1 and CDR2: LGHNA and YNFKEQ. The V and J ends lost 0 bases and 0 bases, in that order; junction bases with no gene match: 7. The CDR3: CASSQDRAGGSSYEQYF. The CDR3 DNA reads as TGTGCCAGCAGCCAAGATCGGGCGGGGGGAAGCTCCTACGAGCAGTACTTC.

This clone has a single count. The J gene is TRBJ2-7, the V gene TRBV27, with D possibly TRBD1 on 5 matching bases. V was trimmed by 3 bases and J by 7 bases, leaving 13 bases between them. The CDR3 runs to 13 residues. Germline CDR1 and CDR2: MNHEY and SMNVEV (reference sequence). CDR3 coding DNA: TGTGCCAGCAGTTTTGACGGAGCAGGGGAGCAGTACTTC. Its translation: CASSFDGAGEQYF.

CDR3 sequence (DNA): TGTGCCAGCAGGCCTGGACTAGCGGGGTCCTATCACAATGAGCAGTTCTTC. As protein: CASRPGLAGSYHNEQFF. This rearrangement joins TRBV2 to TRBJ2-1; 12 bases agree with TRBD2. Losses at the gene ends were 6 bases for V and 5 bases for J; bases not matched to a gene: 11. CDR1 is SNHLY, CDR2 FYNNEI, per germline. The CDR3 has 17 amino acids.

This chain links TRBV25-1 with TRBJ2-5; 8 bases match TRBD1. The V gene end was trimmed by 1 base and the J gene end by 4 bases; junction bases not matched to a gene: 11. The length of the CDR3 is 17 residues. Germline V gene sequence: CDR1 MGHDK, CDR2 SYGVNS. The CDR3 loop is CASSEFDNRGSGETQYF. CDR3 nucleotides: TGTGCCAGCAGTGAATTCGATAACAGGGGGTCGGGAGAGACCCAGTACTTC.

The rearrangement joins TRBV7-6 to TRBJ2-1; TRBD1 matches at 8 bases. The germline V gene has CDR1 SGHVS and CDR2 FNYEAQ. The J segment lost 9 bases and the V segment lost 6 bases, leaving 10 bases of the junction unmatched. The CDR3 has 14 amino acids. This CDR3 is CASRRRAGGAEQFF. The CDR3 DNA reads as TGTGCCAGCAGGCGAAGGGCAGGGGGCGCTGAGCAGTTCTTC.

This chain uses TRBV19 with TRBJ2-7, with 11 bases identical to TRBD2. This CDR3 contains 15 residues. With 6 bases clipped from V and 3 bases from J, the junction kept 7 bases outside the gene matches. Per the germline V gene, CDR1 is LNHDA and CDR2 is SQIVND (reference sequence). The CDR3 DNA is TGTGCCAGTAGCGGGACTAGCGGAGCCGTCTACGAGCAGTACTTC. Residues: CASSGTSGAVYEQYF.

The chain uses TRBV4-3 and TRBJ2-1; 10 positions match TRBD2. Losses at the gene ends were 4 bases for V and 1 base for J; bases not matched to a gene: 7. Germline CDR1 and CDR2: LGHNA and YSLEER. The CDR3 totals 17 residues. Here the CDR3 DNA reads TGCGCCAGCAGCCCCAAACAGCGGGAGGGATCCTACAATGAGCAGTTCTTC. Its translation is CASSPKQREGSYNEQFF.

This chain links TRBV10-3 with TRBJ2-1; the match to TRBD1 covers 9 bases. Losses at the gene ends were 6 bases for V and 3 bases for J; bases not matched to a gene: 12. Looked up from germline, CDR1 is ENHRY and CDR2 is SYGVKD. The CDR3 length is 17 residues. CDR3 sequence: CAISPRTGVGGYNEQFF. In DNA, the CDR3 is TGTGCCATCAGCCCCCGGACAGGGGTGGGTGGCTACAATGAGCAGTTCTTC.

The CDR3 nucleotides read TGTGCCAGTAGTATGGAGGCAGGGGGCGAGCAGTACTTC. Its protein is CASSMEAGGEQYF. This sequence joins TRBV19 and TRBJ2-7; 7 bases map to TRBD1. CDR3 length equals 13 residues. V gave up 3 bases and J gave up 6 bases; unmatched junction bases: 5. In germline, CDR1 is LNHDA, CDR2 SQIVND (reference sequence).

This sequence joins TRBV4-3 and TRBJ2-1, with 8 bases fitting TRBD2. After removal of 0 bases from V and 2 bases from J, the junction contained 3 bases not matched to a gene. Germline CDR1 and CDR2: LGHNA and YSLEER. The CDR3 runs 16 residues. CDR3 sequence reads: CASSQEGAGAYNEQFF. CDR3 sequence (DNA): TGCGCCAGCAGCCAAGAAGGAGCGGGAGCCTACAATGAGCAGTTCTTC.

In this sample, this clone turned up a few times. CDR3 nucleotides: TGTGCCAGCAGATCCTCGGGACAGGACCACAATGAGCAGTTCTTC. Translated: CASRSSGQDHNEQFF. The chain recombines TRBV6-4 with TRBJ2-1; 8 bases match TRBD1. The germline gives CDR1 MRHNA, CDR2 SNTAGT. V gave up 6 bases and J gave up 5 bases; unmatched junction bases: 9. There are 15 residues in the CDR3.

The chain couples TRBV6-6 to TRBJ2-3, with 8 bases aligning to TRBD1. Per germline, CDR1 MNHNY and CDR2 SVGAGI (reference sequence). V lost 5 bases to trimming and J lost 2 bases; unmatched junction nucleotides: 9. The CDR3 contains 16 residues. The CDR3 DNA is TGTGCCAGCAGTCGACAGGGGATTTCCCCCACAGATACGCAGTATTTT. Encoded protein: CASSRQGISPTDTQYF.

Here the CDR3 reads CASSFPGGETQYF. In nucleotides, the CDR3 is TGTGCCAGCAGCTTTCCGGGAGGGGAGACCCAGTACTTC. This chain uses TRBV7-9 with TRBJ2-5, with TRBD2 matching 8 bases. The CDR3 totals 13 residues. Trimming cost V 3 bases and J 5 bases; bases outside gene matches: 2. Germline CDR1 and CDR2: SEHNR and FQNEAQ (reference sequence).

This clone was counted a few times. CDR3: CASSSLRAGGAEQYF. The DNA for the CDR3 is TGTGCCAGCAGCTCGCTGCGAGCGGGAGGCGCGGAGCAGTACTTC. The chain is built from TRBV5-6 and TRBJ2-7; 9 bases line up with TRBD2. The CDR3 consists of 15 residues. Germline V gene data show CDR1 as SGHDT and CDR2 as YYEEEE. The junction had 11 bases not matched to a gene; V was cut back by 3 bases and J by 7 bases. Using reference TRBV5-6 and TRBJ2-7 for the parts outside the CDR3, the full variable domain is DAGVTQSPTHLIKTRGQQVTLRCSPKSGHDTVSWYQQALGQGPQFIFQYYEEEERQRGNFPDRFSGHQFPNYSSELNVNALLLGDSALYLCASSSLRAGGAEQYFGPGTRLTVT.

CDR3 bases: TGTGCCAGCAGCTTACATTCTCGGGAGAACACCGGGGAGCTGTTTTTT. It codes for CASSLHSRENTGELFF. This rearrangement joins TRBV7-8 to TRBJ2-2, with D possibly matching TRBD2 (5 bases). Germline assignment: CDR1 SGHVS and CDR2 FQNEAQ. V shed 2 bases and J shed 1 base, with 11 bases lying between them. The CDR3 extends over 16 amino acids.

The chain carries TRBV7-2 and TRBJ2-4; 7 positions agree with TRBD2. Trimming removed 3 bases from V and 9 bases from J; junction bases left unmatched: 8. Germline V gene lookup returns CDR1 SGHTA and CDR2 FQGNSA. The CDR3 has 14 residues. As DNA, the CDR3 is TGTGCCAGCAGCTTGTGGGAGGGCCAGGGCATTCAGTACTTC. Translated, it gives CASSLWEGQGIQYF. Variable domain in full (rest from reference TRBV7-2 and TRBJ2-4): GAGVSQSPSNKVTEKGKDVELRCDPISGHTALYWYRQSLGQGLEFLIYFQGNSAPDKSGLPSDRFSAERTGGSVSTLTIQRTQQEDSAVYLCASSLWEGQGIQYFGAGTRLSVL.

In its sample, this clone was seen once. The V call is TRBV7-7, the J call TRBJ2-5; a weak D match, TRBD1 (7 bases). Trimming took off 5 bases at V and 10 bases at J, with 17 bases between the two ends. Germline CDR1 SSHAT, CDR2 FNYEAQ (reference sequence). The length of the CDR3 is 13 residues. This chain's CDR3 is CASSARAQGGQYF. CDR3 sequence (DNA): TGTGCCAGCAGCGCGCGCGCCCAGGGGGGCCAGTACTTC.

The V and J genes are TRBV27 and TRBJ2-5; D call uncertain. The germline gives CDR1 MNHEY, CDR2 SMNVEV (reference sequence). CDR3 size: 14 residues. V lost 6 bases and J 2 bases, leaving 13 bases between the germline ends. The CDR3 nucleotides are TGTGCCAGCAGCCCCAACTTCACTCAAGAGACCCAGTACTTC. Its translation is CASSPNFTQETQYF.